The rows below give T cell receptor beta chains drawn from one sample of a study of blood T cell repertoires in COVID-19. TCRdb's table, derived via immunoSEQ multiplex PCR, lists solely in-frame clones and lacks some. Of approximately 92,000 clones listed, 82% are singletons. The sequencing input was peripheral blood. These receptors were obtained from a man older than 75 with acute or convalescent COVID-19. Each CDR3 is given without its conserved first and last residue. Fields, in order: CDR3 protein, V gene, J gene, D gene. A D gene is named only where the DNA matches it firmly.

CDR3aa: ASSYPGTDEQY; v_gene: TRBV6-5; j_gene: TRBJ2-7; d_gene: TRBD1
CDR3aa: ASSLSRGPQETQY; v_gene: TRBV7-2; j_gene: TRBJ2-5; d_gene: NA
CDR3aa: ASSYSYSSETQY; v_gene: TRBV6-2/TRBV6-3; j_gene: TRBJ2-5; d_gene: NA
CDR3aa: ASSIAGGYSNQPQH; v_gene: TRBV19; j_gene: TRBJ1-5; d_gene: NA
CDR3aa: ASSPTTMNTEAF; v_gene: TRBV19; j_gene: TRBJ1-1; d_gene: NA
CDR3aa: ASSLTRAVAYEQF; v_gene: TRBV11-2; j_gene: TRBJ2-1; d_gene: NA
CDR3aa: ASSLAEGVLSEAF; v_gene: TRBV5-1; j_gene: TRBJ1-1; d_gene: NA
CDR3aa: ASRDRGPLH; v_gene: TRBV10-2; j_gene: TRBJ1-6; d_gene: NA
CDR3aa: ASSSTGNYNSPLH; v_gene: TRBV19; j_gene: TRBJ1-6; d_gene: NA
CDR3aa: ASSPRTGNNSPLH; v_gene: TRBV14; j_gene: TRBJ1-6; d_gene: TRBD1
CDR3aa: ASNRGHQPQH; v_gene: TRBV19; j_gene: TRBJ1-5; d_gene: TRBD1
CDR3aa: ASSLSPTGFETQY; v_gene: TRBV27; j_gene: TRBJ2-5; d_gene: TRBD1
CDR3aa: ASSLVYGQRGTEAF; v_gene: TRBV5-5; j_gene: TRBJ1-1; d_gene: NA
CDR3aa: ASSTGSANTGELF; v_gene: TRBV7-9; j_gene: TRBJ2-2; d_gene: NA
CDR3aa: ASSALGQGETEAF; v_gene: TRBV9; j_gene: TRBJ1-1; d_gene: TRBD1
CDR3aa: ASSPTGGVTEAF; v_gene: TRBV7-9; j_gene: TRBJ1-1; d_gene: TRBD1
CDR3aa: ASSFVAYEQY; v_gene: TRBV6-2/TRBV6-3; j_gene: TRBJ2-7; d_gene: NA
CDR3aa: ASSKGPGGLYYGYT; v_gene: TRBV21-1; j_gene: TRBJ1-2; d_gene: NA
CDR3aa: ATSDRADGYT; v_gene: TRBV21-1; j_gene: TRBJ1-2; d_gene: NA
CDR3aa: ASSYSRGNYGYT; v_gene: TRBV19; j_gene: TRBJ1-2; d_gene: NA
CDR3aa: ASRKGVEQY; v_gene: TRBV3-1/TRBV3-2; j_gene: TRBJ2-7; d_gene: NA
CDR3aa: ASRSTLDTQY; v_gene: TRBV28; j_gene: TRBJ2-3; d_gene: NA
CDR3aa: ASSLETVQETQY; v_gene: TRBV5-8; j_gene: TRBJ2-5; d_gene: NA
CDR3aa: VSSHADEQF; v_gene: TRBV16; j_gene: TRBJ2-1; d_gene: NA
CDR3aa: ASSFRLAGGIGDEQF; v_gene: TRBV27; j_gene: TRBJ2-1; d_gene: TRBD2
CDR3aa: ASSLDRGEAF; v_gene: TRBV12-3/TRBV12-4; j_gene: TRBJ1-1; d_gene: TRBD1
CDR3aa: ASSQERGTGTNEQF; v_gene: TRBV4-3; j_gene: TRBJ2-1; d_gene: TRBD1
CDR3aa: ASSLGADSYNEQF; v_gene: TRBV11-2; j_gene: TRBJ2-1; d_gene: NA
CDR3aa: ASSARVNIQY; v_gene: TRBV7-2; j_gene: TRBJ2-4; d_gene: NA
CDR3aa: ASSGVNTEAF; v_gene: TRBV12-3/TRBV12-4; j_gene: TRBJ1-1; d_gene: NA